This T cell receptor (beta chain) was profiled in a study of Graves' ophthalmopathy and Graves' hyperthyroidism. Study in general: Before any treatment, peripheral blood was taken at the initial diagnosis.

Comment on this clonotype: One junction end disagrees with the germline gene, perhaps due to a read error.

TCR beta CDR3 amplification used RNA transcripts. A first-round RT-PCR used HTBI primers, followed by a second-round multiplex PCR. TCRdb processed the multiplex PCR reads anew with MiXCR; each CDR3 protein has one entry. The sample has 500,000 to 800,000 distinct CDR3 sequences; about two fifths are singletons. For donors with ophthalmopathy, the disease showed moderate-to-severe activity, reached CAS ≥3 and NOSPECS ≥4, and had lasted under 3 months. CDR3 size: 13 residues. Sequences were obtained from peripheral blood. This rearrangement joins TRBV12-3 or TRBV12-4 to TRBJ2-5; 7 bases match TRBD1. The sequence came from an adult man with Graves' ophthalmopathy. CDR3 sequence (DNA): TGTGCCAGCAGTCCCCAGGGGGTTGAGACCCAGCACTTC. It yields the protein CASSPQGVETQHF.